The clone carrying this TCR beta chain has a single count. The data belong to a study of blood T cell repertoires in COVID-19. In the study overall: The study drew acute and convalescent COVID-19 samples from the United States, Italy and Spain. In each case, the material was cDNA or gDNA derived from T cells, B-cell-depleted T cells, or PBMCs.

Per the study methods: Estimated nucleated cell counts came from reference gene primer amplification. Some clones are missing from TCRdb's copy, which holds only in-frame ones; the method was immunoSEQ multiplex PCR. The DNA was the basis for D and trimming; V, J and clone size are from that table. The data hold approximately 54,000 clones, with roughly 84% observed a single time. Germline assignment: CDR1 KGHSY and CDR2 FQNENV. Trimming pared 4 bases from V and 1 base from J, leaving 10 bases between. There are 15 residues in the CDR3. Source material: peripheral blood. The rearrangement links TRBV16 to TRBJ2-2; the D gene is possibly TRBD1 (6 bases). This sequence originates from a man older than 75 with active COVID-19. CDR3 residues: CASSLRGLNTGELFF. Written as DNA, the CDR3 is TGTGCCAGCAGCCTAAGGGGGTTGAACACCGGGGAGCTGTTTTTT. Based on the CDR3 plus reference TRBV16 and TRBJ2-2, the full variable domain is GEEVAQTPKHLVRGEGQKAKLYCAPIKGHSYVFWYQQVLKNEFKFLISFQNENVFDETGMPKERFSAKCLPNSPCSLEIQATKLEDSAVYFCASSLRGLNTGELFFGEGSRLTVL.